This TCR beta chain was sequenced during a study of CD8+CD57+ T cells in acquired aplastic anemia. Study background: On average, sorted CD4+ and CD8+ cells gave around 3 ug of DNA. Researchers reported that healthy donors averaged about 9.8 million reads for CD4+ cells.

Remarks on this clonotype: What it binds is unknown.

Whole-study results and caveats: About 29 CD8+ CDR3 sequences occurred in both the patients and the controls. The CD8+ Simpson's diversity of patients and controls was not significantly different.

The V end was cut by 3 bases, the J end by 4 bases, with 5 bases between. CDR3 length: 12 residues. The V gene's germline CDR1 is KGHDR and CDR2 SFDVKD. TCR beta VDJ and CDR3 profiling used genomic DNA as template. TCRdb re-analysed the reads in MiXCR, keeping a single row per CDR3 protein. The table has a few hundred thousand distinct CDR3 sequences, over 60% seen once. The sequenced sample was sorted CD4+, CD8+, or CD8+CD57+ T cells (not recorded which) from PBMCs. V and J are TRBV24-1 and TRBJ1-2; D possibly corresponds to TRBD1 (5 bases). This TCR was recovered from a human donor in good health. The CDR3 spells CATSDGTYGYTF. CDR3 DNA sequence: TGTGCCACCAGTGATGGGACCTATGGCTACACCTTC.